The 24 T cell receptor beta chains below were found in one sample sequenced in a study of OX40 agonist ivuxolimab in advanced cancers. Sequencing was performed with immunoSEQ multiplex PCR; in TCRdb, only in-frame clones are kept and a portion is missing. The sample gives 20,000 to 25,000 clones, around 83% of which show up once; around 15% is in the top ten. Source: CD4+ or CD8+ T cells sorted from blood, taken in a trial of the OX40 agonist ivuxolimab. These receptors were obtained from an adult with an advanced solid tumor such as melanoma, head and neck, liver or kidney cancer.

The genes are TRBV9 and TRBJ2-3, with 12 bases matching TRBD2. The CDR3 consists of 21 residues. Germline values: CDR1 SGDLS, CDR2 YYNGEE. V shed 4 bases and J 5 bases; nucleotides not matched to a gene: 23. CDR3 coding DNA: TGTGCCAGCAGCCTTTTAGGAGCTAGCGGGAGGGCTCCGACCGATGAAGATACGCAGTATTTT. It translates to CASSLLGASGRAPTDEDTQYF.

The V call is TRBV6-5, the J call TRBJ2-7; D might be TRBD1 (5 bases). CDR1 is MNHEY and CDR2 is SVGAGI in the germline V gene. This CDR3 has 13 residues. V gave up 6 bases and J gave up 6 bases, with 15 bases separating them. The CDR3 DNA reads TGTGCCAGCAGCACGCAGGGTGTCGGCGAGCAGTACTTC. This sequence encodes CASSTQGVGEQYF.

V and J are TRBV9 and TRBJ2-1, with 9 bases fitting TRBD2. V trimming: 0 bases; J trimming: 7 bases; junction bases outside the gene matches: 11. In germline, CDR1 is SGDLS, CDR2 YYNGEE. This CDR3 has 17 residues. The CDR3 DNA follows: TGTGCCAGCAGCGTAGGCCCCGGCCTAGCGGGGACTAATGAGCAGTTCTTC. Encoded protein: CASSVGPGLAGTNEQFF.

The rearrangement uses TRBV27 and TRBJ1-2; D is unclear. The CDR3 contains 13 residues. Germline V gene lookup returns CDR1 MNHEY and CDR2 SMNVEV (reference sequence). Trimming left V 3 bases short and J 4 bases short, with 9 bases between. CDR3 sequence reads: CASSFTAGYGYTF. CDR3 in DNA: TGTGCCAGCAGTTTCACGGCAGGCTATGGCTACACCTTC.

The chain joins TRBV9 to TRBJ2-5; a weak D match, TRBD2 (5 bases). Germline V gene data show CDR1 as SGDLS and CDR2 as YYNGEE. This CDR3 comprises 13 residues. Deletions cut 4 bases from V and 2 bases from J, with 9 bases between. This CDR3 is CASSTRGQETQYF. The CDR3 coding sequence is TGTGCCAGCAGCACCCGGGGACAAGAGACCCAGTACTTC.

J is TRBJ2-1 and V is TRBV19; perhaps TRBD2 as D (9 bases). V was shortened by 4 bases and J by 4 bases, with 26 bases between the two germline ends. Germline CDR1 and CDR2: LNHDA and SQIVND (reference sequence). The CDR3 consists of 19 residues. CDR3 coding DNA: TGTGCCAGTAGTAAGGTGGACAGGGCAGTAGCGGGAGTATACAATGAGCAGTTCTTC. It encodes CASSKVDRAVAGVYNEQFF. The full variable domain, in which reference TRBV19 and TRBJ2-1 provide the parts outside the CDR3, is DGGITQSPKYLFRKEGQNVTLSCEQNLNHDAMYWYRQDPGQGLRLIYYSQIVNDFQKGDIAEGYSVSREKKESFPLTVTSAQKNPTAFYLCASSKVDRAVAGVYNEQFFGPGTRLTVL.

CDR3 nucleotides: TGTGCCTGGAGTTCCTCCTACGAGCAGTACTTC. Amino acid sequence: CAWSSSYEQYF. The chain has TRBV30 and TRBJ2-5; D unclear. The last part of the DNA fits TRBJ2-7 better; the J call may be wrong. CDR1 GTSNPN and CDR2 SVGIG come from the germline V gene (reference sequence). The length of the CDR3 is 11 residues.

This chain joins TRBV7-8 and TRBJ2-7; D is unresolved. CDR1 is SGHVS, CDR2 FQNEAQ, per germline. The CDR3 is made up of 11 amino acids. The V end was cut by 4 bases, the J end by 8 bases, with 9 bases between. CDR3 in DNA: TGTGCCAGCAGCTCCGTCCGGCAGCAGTACTTC. Protein product: CASSSVRQQYF.

Comments on this clone: Its ends do not fully match the called genes, so a read error is possible. V is TRBV5-3 and J is TRBJ2-1; TRBD2 matches at 7 bases. TRBV5-3 is noted as an ORF with a role that remains uncertain. The CDR3 contains 13 residues. The CDR3 DNA reads TGTGCCAGCAGCTTGGTGTCTAGCGGAAACCAGTTCTTC. Translated, it gives CASSLVSSGNQFF.

The chain links TRBV7-8 to TRBJ1-3, with 8 positions matching TRBD1. The germline gives CDR1 SGHVS, CDR2 FQNEAQ. This CDR3 is 14 amino acids long. V shed 3 bases and J 4 bases; nucleotides not matched to a gene: 2. The CDR3 bases are TGTGCCAGCAGCTTCGGGACAGGAGGAAACACCATATATTTT. As protein: CASSFGTGGNTIYF.

CDR3 in DNA: TGTGCCAGCAGCCCGGACAGGGGGCTTGGCTACACCTTC. Its protein is CASSPDRGLGYTF. The V call is TRBV7-2, the J call TRBJ1-2; 11 positions agree with TRBD1. This CDR3 spans 13 amino acids. Germline V gene data show CDR1 as SGHTA and CDR2 as FQGNSA. V was clipped by 5 bases and J by 7 bases; unmatched bases: 3.

The chain recombines TRBV5-1 with TRBJ2-3; D ambiguous. V dropped 4 bases and J dropped 5 bases, with 14 bases sitting between them. The CDR3 has 14 residues. Germline CDR1 SGHRS, CDR2 YFSETQ. The CDR3 here is CASSGVGVGDTQYF. The DNA of the CDR3 is TGCGCCAGCAGCGGAGTGGGCGTGGGAGATACGCAGTATTTT.

A few counts support this clone. The CDR3 DNA reads TGTGCCACCAGCAGAGACGACGGGACAGGGTACTACGAGCAGTACTTC. It yields the protein CATSRDDGTGYYEQYF. V is TRBV15 and J is TRBJ2-7, with TRBD1 matching over 9 bases. After removal of 0 bases from V and 3 bases from J, the junction contained 6 bases not matched to a gene. CDR3 length: 16 amino acids. The V gene's germline CDR1 is LNHNV and CDR2 YYDKDF (reference sequence).

CDR3 region: CASRDRARETQYF. The CDR3 nucleotides read TGTGCCAGCAGAGACAGGGCGCGGGAGACCCAGTACTTC. The chain carries TRBV6-6 and TRBJ2-5, with 7 bases matching TRBD1. Germline CDR1 reads MNHNY; CDR2 reads SVGAGI (reference sequence). CDR3 size: 13 residues. J was trimmed by 5 bases and V by 6 bases; bases with no gene match: 6.

The chain is built from TRBV5-1 and TRBJ1-4, with 8 bases fitting TRBD1. V gave up 5 bases and J gave up 7 bases; unmatched junction bases: 7. This CDR3 has 14 amino acids. Germline lookup yields CDR1 SGHRS and CDR2 YFSETQ. The CDR3, as DNA: TGCGCCAGCAGGCAAACAGGGGGTTTTGAAAAACTGTTTTTT. Translation: CASRQTGGFEKLFF.

The chain uses TRBV27 and TRBJ1-6, with D maybe TRBD1 (6 bases). V gave up 0 bases and J gave up 2 bases, with 29 bases separating them. This CDR3 contains 23 residues. Germline V lookup: CDR1 MNHEY, CDR2 SMNVEV (reference sequence). The CDR3 is CASSLSVPTGTPPRSTYNSPLHF. CDR3 nucleotide sequence: TGTGCCAGCAGTTTATCGGTCCCTACAGGGACCCCTCCCCGAAGCACCTATAATTCACCCCTCCACTTT.

The V call is TRBV4-1, the J call TRBJ2-3; 10 bases are shared with TRBD2. The V gene's germline CDR1 is MGHRA and CDR2 YSYEKL. The CDR3 extends over 17 amino acids. V was pared by 0 bases and J by 2 bases, with 5 bases of the junction left unmatched. CDR3 coding DNA: TGCGCCAGCAGCCAAGAGGCTAGCGGGAGTTTCACAGATACGCAGTATTTT. Translating gives CASSQEASGSFTDTQYF.

The chain links TRBV5-1 to TRBJ2-3, with D possibly being TRBD1 (5 bases). Germline assignment: CDR1 SGHRS and CDR2 YFSETQ. This CDR3 comprises 15 residues. The germline V and J ends were trimmed by 0 bases and 0 bases, with 8 bases remaining between them. The CDR3 coding sequence is TGCGCCAGCAGCTTGGAGGGGCGTAGCACAGATACGCAGTATTTT. This sequence encodes CASSLEGRSTDTQYF. Complete variable domain (other parts from reference TRBV5-1 and TRBJ2-3): KAGVTQTPRYLIKTRGQQVTLSCSPISGHRSVSWYQQTPGQGLQFLFEYFSETQRNKGNFPGRFSGRQFSNSRSEMNVSTLELGDSALYLCASSLEGRSTDTQYFGPGTRLTVL.

This chain connects TRBV11-1 to TRBJ2-1; 11 nucleotides line up with TRBD2. Germline trimming cut 5 bases from V and 6 bases from J; bases unmatched to any gene: 9. CDR3 length: 16 amino acids. Germline V gene lookup returns CDR1 SGHAT and CDR2 FQDESV (reference sequence). CDR3: CASSPRSLAGGNEQFF. The CDR3 bases are TGTGCCAGCAGCCCCCGGAGCCTAGCGGGGGGCAATGAGCAGTTCTTC.

V usage is TRBV10-3 and J usage is TRBJ1-2, with 7 nucleotides matching TRBD1. The V gene's germline CDR1 is ENHRY and CDR2 SYGVKD. The CDR3 runs to 16 residues. The trim removed 10 bases at V and 0 bases at J, leaving 14 bases unmatched. This CDR3 reads CATRTPGTATNYGYTF. CDR3 DNA sequence: TGTGCCACCCGAACGCCAGGGACAGCGACTAACTATGGCTACACCTTC.

V is TRBV20-1 and J is TRBJ2-7; maybe TRBD1 (5 bases). The CDR3 totals 11 residues. In germline, CDR1 is DFQATT, CDR2 SNEGSKA (reference sequence). CDR3 loop: CRADRSYEQYF. The DNA for the CDR3 is TGCAGGGCCGACAGATCCTACGAGCAGTACTTC.

V usage is TRBV18 and J usage is TRBJ2-5; 7 bases line up with TRBD2. V dropped 3 bases and J dropped 2; count of bases not matched to a gene: 6. Germline loops: CDR1 KGHSH, CDR2 LQKENI. The CDR3 extends over 15 amino acids. The CDR3 reads CASSPRLAEQETQYF. The CDR3 DNA reads as TGTGCCAGCTCACCGCGGCTAGCGGAGCAAGAGACCCAGTACTTC. The variable domain in full, completed from reference TRBV18 and TRBJ2-5, reads NAGVMQNPRHLVRRRGQEARLRCSPMKGHSHVYWYRQLPEEGLKFMVYLQKENIIDESGMPKERFSAEFPKEGPSILRIQQVVRGDSAAYFCASSPRLAEQETQYFGPGTRLLVL.

V gene TRBV7-6 combines with J gene TRBJ2-1; the D gene is possibly TRBD2 (6 bases). Germline lookup yields CDR1 SGHVS and CDR2 FNYEAQ. CDR3 length: 15 residues. The germline V and J ends were trimmed by 5 bases and 10 bases, with 21 bases remaining between them. The CDR3 DNA reads TGTGCCAGCAGCGCGAGACTCTTTTCGGGGGACGAGCAGTTCTTC. It yields the protein CASSARLFSGDEQFF.

This rearrangement joins TRBV4-1 to TRBJ2-2; 7 bases match TRBD2. The CDR3 has 16 amino acids. Germline V lookup: CDR1 MGHRA, CDR2 YSYEKL. The trim removed 9 bases at V and 0 bases at J, leaving 10 bases unmatched. CDR3 DNA sequence: TGCGCCAGACTCCTAGCGGAACGACCGAACACCGGGGAGCTGTTTTTT. Protein: CARLLAERPNTGELFF.